The subject of this entry is one TCR beta chain. Its antigen is undetermined. The CDR3 spans 14 residues. Trimming stripped 3 bases from V and 4 bases from J, with 13 bases between. Germline values: CDR1 GTSNPN, CDR2 SVGIG (reference sequence). The entry originates in a study of response to subunit inactivated influenza vaccine. TCRdb independently ran MiXCR on the RT-PCR reads; one entry per CDR3 protein. The table includes fewer than 550,000 distinct CDR3 sequences, roughly 25% detected once. Overall study results and limits: The authors put forward the suggestion that each seasonal influenza vaccination may bring in only a limited number of new T cells.

The chain combines TRBV30 with TRBJ2-1; D possibly corresponds to TRBD1 (6 bases). This sequence was found in a man aged 50-59 years who received an inactivated influenza vaccine. The starting material was CD4+ T cells sorted from PBMCs, obtained roughly 5 days after vaccination. The CDR3 nucleotides read TGTGCCTGGAGGGAAGGAGACAGGTACAATGAGCAGTTCTTC. Its protein product is CAWREGDRYNEQFF.